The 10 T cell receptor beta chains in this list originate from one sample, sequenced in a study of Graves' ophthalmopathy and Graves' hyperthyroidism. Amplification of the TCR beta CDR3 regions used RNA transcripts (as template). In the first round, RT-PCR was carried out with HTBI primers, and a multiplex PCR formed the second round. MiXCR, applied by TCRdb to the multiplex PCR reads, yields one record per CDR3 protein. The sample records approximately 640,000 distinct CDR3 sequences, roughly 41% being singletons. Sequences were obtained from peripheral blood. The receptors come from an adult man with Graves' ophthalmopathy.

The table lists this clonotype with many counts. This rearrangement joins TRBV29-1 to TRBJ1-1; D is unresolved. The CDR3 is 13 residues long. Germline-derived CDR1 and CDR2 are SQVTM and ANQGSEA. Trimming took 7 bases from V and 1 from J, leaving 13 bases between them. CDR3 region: CSARGPQNTEAFF. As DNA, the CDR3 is TGCAGCGCCCGGGGTCCCCAGAACACTGAAGCTTTCTTT.

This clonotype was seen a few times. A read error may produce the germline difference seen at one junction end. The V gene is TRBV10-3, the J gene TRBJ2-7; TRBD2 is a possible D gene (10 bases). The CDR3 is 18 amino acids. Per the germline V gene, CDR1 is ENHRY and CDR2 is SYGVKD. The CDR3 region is CASSPTTGGTSASYEQYF. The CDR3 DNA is TGTGCCAGCAGTCCCACGACAGGGGGGACTAGCGCTTCCTACGAGCAGTACTTC.

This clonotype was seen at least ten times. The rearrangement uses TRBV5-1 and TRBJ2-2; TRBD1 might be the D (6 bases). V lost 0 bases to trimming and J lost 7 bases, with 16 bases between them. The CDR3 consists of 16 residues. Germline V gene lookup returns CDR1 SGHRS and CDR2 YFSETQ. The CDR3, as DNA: TGCGCCAGCAGCTTGGACTCAGGGGTCGGCGTCGGGGAGCTGTTTTTT. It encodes CASSLDSGVGVGELFF. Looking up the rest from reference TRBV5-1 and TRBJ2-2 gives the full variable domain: KAGVTQTPRYLIKTRGQQVTLSCSPISGHRSVSWYQQTPGQGLQFLFEYFSETQRNKGNFPGRFSGRQFSNSRSEMNVSTLELGDSALYLCASSLDSGVGVGELFFGEGSRLTVL.

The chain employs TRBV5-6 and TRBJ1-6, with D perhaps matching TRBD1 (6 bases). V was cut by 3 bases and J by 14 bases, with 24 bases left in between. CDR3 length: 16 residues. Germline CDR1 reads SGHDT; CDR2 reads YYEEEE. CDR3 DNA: TGTGCCAGCAGCTGGACGAATCGAGGGGGACGGTTGACCCTCCACTTT. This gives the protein CASSWTNRGGRLTLHF.

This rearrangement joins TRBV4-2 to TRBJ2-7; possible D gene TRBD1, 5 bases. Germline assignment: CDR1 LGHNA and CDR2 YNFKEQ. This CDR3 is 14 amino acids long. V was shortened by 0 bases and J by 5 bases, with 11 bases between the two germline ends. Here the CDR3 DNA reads TGTGCCAGCAGCCAAGATCGAGCCAGGGACGAGCAGTACTTC. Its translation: CASSQDRARDEQYF.

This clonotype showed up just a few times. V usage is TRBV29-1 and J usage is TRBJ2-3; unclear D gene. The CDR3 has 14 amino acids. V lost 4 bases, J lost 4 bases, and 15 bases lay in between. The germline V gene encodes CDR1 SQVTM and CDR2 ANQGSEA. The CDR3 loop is CSVVDRATSDTQYF. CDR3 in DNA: TGCAGCGTTGTGGACCGGGCCACTTCAGATACGCAGTATTTT.

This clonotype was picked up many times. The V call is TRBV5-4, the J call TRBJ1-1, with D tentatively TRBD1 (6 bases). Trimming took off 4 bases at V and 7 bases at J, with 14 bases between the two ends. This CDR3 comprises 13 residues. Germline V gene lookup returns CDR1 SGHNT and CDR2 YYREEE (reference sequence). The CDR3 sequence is CASSSGQLNEAFF. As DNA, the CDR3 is TGTGCCAGCAGCAGCGGACAGCTGAATGAAGCTTTCTTT.

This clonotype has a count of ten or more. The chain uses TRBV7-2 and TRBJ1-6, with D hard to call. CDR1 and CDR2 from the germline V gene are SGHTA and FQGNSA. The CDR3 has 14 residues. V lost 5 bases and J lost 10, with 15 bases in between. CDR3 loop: CASSQDRVGSPLHF. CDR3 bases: TGTGCCAGCAGCCAGGACCGGGTCGGGTCACCCCTCCACTTT.

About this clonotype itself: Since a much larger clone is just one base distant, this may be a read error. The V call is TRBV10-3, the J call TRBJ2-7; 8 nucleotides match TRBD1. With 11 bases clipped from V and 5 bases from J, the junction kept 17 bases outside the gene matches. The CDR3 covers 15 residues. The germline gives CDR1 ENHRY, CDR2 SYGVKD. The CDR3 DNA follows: TGTGCCGGCAGTGAATTGGACAGGGTCGGTAACGAGCAGTACTTC. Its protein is CAGSELDRVGNEQYF.

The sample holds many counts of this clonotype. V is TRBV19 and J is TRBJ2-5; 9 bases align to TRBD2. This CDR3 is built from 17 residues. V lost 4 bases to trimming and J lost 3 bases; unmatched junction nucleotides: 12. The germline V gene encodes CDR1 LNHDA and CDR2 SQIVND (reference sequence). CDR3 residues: CASSKGGTSQPEETQYF. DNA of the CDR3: TGTGCCAGTAGTAAAGGAGGGACTAGCCAGCCTGAAGAGACCCAGTACTTC.